Following are 15 T cell receptor beta chains from one sample sequenced in a study of regulatory T cells in long-lasting Graves disease. In building TCR beta libraries, iRepertoire HTBI primers were used together with Arm-PCR of CDR3 regions. Each CDR3 protein is one row after TCRdb ran MiXCR on the multiplex PCR reads. The table has roughly 220,000 distinct CDR3 sequences, around 18% seen once. Time point defined: newly diagnosed GD, antithyroid drugs for less than 3 months. RNA isolated from PBMCs was used to make the TCR library. The sequencing here drew on peripheral blood mononuclear cells (PBMCs), taken at new diagnosis, from a patient treated with antithyroid drugs. All receptors derive from a female donor with Graves disease.

This clonotype was observed a few times. The chain links TRBV19 to TRBJ1-2; D call uncertain. The CDR3 length is 13 residues. Trimming shortened V by 8 bases and J by 8 bases, and 18 bases separated the two germline ends. Germline values: CDR1 LNHDA, CDR2 SQIVND (reference sequence). DNA for the CDR3: TGTGCCAGTTCCCTGGGTCAGACTAAGGGCTACACCTTC. This sequence encodes CASSLGQTKGYTF.

This clonotype was picked up many times. This chain connects TRBV3-1 to TRBJ2-5; 7 nucleotides agree with TRBD1. J was trimmed by 2 bases and V by 5 bases; bases with no gene match: 8. The CDR3 runs 15 residues. Germline lookup yields CDR1 LGHDT and CDR2 YNNKEL (reference sequence). DNA of the CDR3: TGTGCCAGCAGCTCCTTGACAGGGACGCAAGAGACCCAGTACTTC. Amino acid sequence: CASSSLTGTQETQYF.

This clonotype has a count of ten or more. The V call is TRBV18, the J call TRBJ1-1, with D perhaps TRBD1 (6 bases). V gave up 7 bases and J gave up 2 bases, with 11 bases separating them. CDR1 KGHSH and CDR2 LQKENI come from the germline V gene. The CDR3 is 13 residues long. This CDR3 reads CASFKGGNTEAFF. DNA of the CDR3: TGTGCCAGCTTTAAGGGGGGCAACACTGAAGCTTTCTTT.

This clonotype occurred many times. The chain combines TRBV29-1 with TRBJ1-1; TRBD1 is a possible D gene (5 bases). Germline lookup yields CDR1 SQVTM and CDR2 ANQGSEA. This CDR3 has 13 amino acids. V gave up 3 bases and J gave up 0 bases, with 8 bases separating them. The CDR3 DNA sequence: TGCAGCGTTGACGACAGCCTGAACACTGAAGCTTTCTTT. Protein sequence: CSVDDSLNTEAFF.

Many counts were recorded for this clonotype. V usage is TRBV27 and J usage is TRBJ2-7; D gene ambiguous. The V end was cut by 4 bases, the J end by 2 bases, with 12 bases between. CDR1 MNHEY and CDR2 SMNVEV come from the germline V gene (reference sequence). The CDR3 extends over 14 amino acids. The CDR3: CASSSQSPTYEQYF. CDR3 nucleotide sequence: TGTGCCAGCAGTTCCCAGAGCCCGACCTACGAGCAGTACTTC.

The sample holds many counts of this clonotype. The rearrangement uses TRBV24-1 and TRBJ1-1; 8 bases map to TRBD1. CDR3 size: 16 residues. The germline V gene encodes CDR1 KGHDR and CDR2 SFDVKD. V lost 2 bases to trimming and J lost 1 base; unmatched junction nucleotides: 5. In DNA, the CDR3 is TGTGCCACCAGTGATTCAGCCGGGACAGGGAACACTGAAGCTTTCTTT. Amino acids: CATSDSAGTGNTEAFF.

In this sample, this clonotype turned up many times. The chain links TRBV20-1 to TRBJ1-2; D may be TRBD1 (6 bases). Germline CDR1 and CDR2: DFQATT and SNEGSKA (reference sequence). CDR3 length equals 13 residues. Trimming removed 6 bases from V and 2 bases from J, with 13 bases in between. CDR3 residues: CSAPPGANYGYTF. The CDR3 DNA sequence: TGCAGTGCACCCCCAGGGGCCAACTATGGCTACACCTTC.

This clonotype was observed at least ten times. The chain combines TRBV4-1 with TRBJ2-1; a weak D match, TRBD2 (7 bases). The CDR3 spans 15 residues. V dropped 0 bases and J dropped 4 bases, with 10 bases sitting between them. Germline V CDR1 and CDR2: MGHRA, YSYEKL. The DNA for the CDR3 is TGCGCCAGCAGCCAAGAAGGGGGGGCTTACAATGAGCAGTTCTTC. It translates to CASSQEGGAYNEQFF.

This clonotype was recorded at least ten times. The J gene is TRBJ2-2, the V gene TRBV12-3 or TRBV12-4; weak D call: TRBD2 (5 bases). The V gene lost 1 base and the J gene lost 4 bases, with 13 bases spanning the gap. CDR3 size: 16 residues. CDR3: CASSLGAGGLTGELFF. The CDR3, as DNA: TGTGCCAGCAGTTTAGGGGCAGGAGGTCTCACCGGGGAGCTGTTTTTT.

This clonotype turned up a few times. This chain links TRBV4-3 with TRBJ1-6, with a possible D match to TRBD1 (6 bases). The CDR3 has 15 amino acids. V lost 4 bases and J lost 7, with 14 bases in between. Per germline, CDR1 LGHNA and CDR2 YSLEER. CDR3 region: CASSPLDSENSPLHF. The CDR3 DNA reads TGCGCCAGCAGCCCCCTGGACAGTGAGAATTCACCCCTCCACTTT.

This clonotype was observed many times. The CDR3 here is CAWSAIIRTGSRSPLHF. The DNA for the CDR3 is TGTGCCTGGAGTGCTATCATCCGGACAGGGAGTAGGTCACCCCTCCACTTT. The chain is built from TRBV30 and TRBJ1-6; 8 nucleotides line up with TRBD1. The germline CDR1 and CDR2 sequences are GTSNPN and SVGIG (reference sequence). The CDR3 sequence is 17 residues long. The trim removed 1 base at V and 10 bases at J, leaving 15 bases unmatched. Variable domain in full (rest from reference TRBV30 and TRBJ1-6): SQTIHQWPATLVQPVGSPLSLECTVEGTSNPNLYWYRQAAGRGLQLLFYSVGIGQISSEVPQNLSASRPQDRQFILSSKKLLLSDSGFYLCAWSAIIRTGSRSPLHFGNGTRLTVT.

This clonotype was observed many times. This chain joins TRBV12-3 or TRBV12-4 and TRBJ2-1, with D tentatively TRBD2 (6 bases). The V end was cut by 4 bases, the J end by 12 bases, with 10 bases between. This CDR3 region has 11 residues. The CDR3 protein is CASSSFGGQFF. CDR3 bases: TGTGCCAGCAGTTCTTTCGGGGGGCAGTTCTTC.

About this clonotype itself: A far bigger clonotype differs at one base, so this is likely a read error. The chain has TRBV2 and TRBJ2-5, with D possibly TRBD1 on 8 matching bases. The DNA end is more similar to TRBJ2-1, so the J call may be wrong. This CDR3 has 15 amino acids. Germline loops: CDR1 SNHLY, CDR2 FYNNEI. The CDR3 here is CANRGVAGYVNEQFF. The CDR3 bases are TGTGCCAACAGGGGGGTAGCGGGTTATGTTAATGAGCAGTTCTTC.

This clonotype was counted between two and nine times. In DNA form, the CDR3 reads TGCAGTGCCAGATCCGGGACTAGCGGGCCTAGCTCCTACGAGCAGTACTTC. It specifies CSARSGTSGPSSYEQYF. This rearrangement joins TRBV20-1 to TRBJ2-7; TRBD2 matches 12 bases. Germline CDR1 DFQATT, CDR2 SNEGSKA (reference sequence). V shed 6 bases and J 0 bases; nucleotides not matched to a gene: 12. CDR3 length: 17 residues.

This clonotype was detected many times. The J gene is TRBJ1-2, the V gene TRBV7-2; 9 nucleotides align to TRBD1. J lost 2 bases, V lost 3 bases, and 4 bases had no gene match. This CDR3 comprises 15 residues. The germline V gene encodes CDR1 SGHTA and CDR2 FQGNSA. The CDR3 here is CASSFSGQGNYGYTF. The CDR3 DNA reads TGTGCCAGCAGCTTTTCCGGACAGGGGAACTATGGCTACACCTTC.